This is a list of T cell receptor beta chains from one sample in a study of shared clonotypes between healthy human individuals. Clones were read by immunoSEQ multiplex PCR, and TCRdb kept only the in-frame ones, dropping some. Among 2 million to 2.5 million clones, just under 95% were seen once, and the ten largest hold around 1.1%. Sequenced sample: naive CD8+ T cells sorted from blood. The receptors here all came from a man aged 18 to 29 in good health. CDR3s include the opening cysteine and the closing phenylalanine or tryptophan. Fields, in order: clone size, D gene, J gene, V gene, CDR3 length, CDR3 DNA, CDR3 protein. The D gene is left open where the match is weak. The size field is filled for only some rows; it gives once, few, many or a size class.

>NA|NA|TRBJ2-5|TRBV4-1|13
TGCGCCAGCATGGAGGTGGAGCAAGAGACCCAGTACTTC
CASMEVEQETQYF
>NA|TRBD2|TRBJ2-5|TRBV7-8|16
TGTGCCAGCAGCTCGGCCCTAGCGGGGAACTCAGAGACCCAGTACTTC
CASSSALAGNSETQYF
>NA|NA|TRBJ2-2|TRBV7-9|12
TGTGCCAGCAGCTTAGGAGGGCGGGAGCTGTTTTTT
CASSLGGRELFF
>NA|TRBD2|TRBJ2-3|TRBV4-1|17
TGCGCCAGCAGCCCTCGACTAGCGGGAGGGAACACAGATACGCAGTATTTT
CASSPRLAGGNTDTQYF
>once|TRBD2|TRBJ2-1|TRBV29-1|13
TGCAGCGTTTCCTTGGTAGCGGGCCTTGAGCAGTTCTTC
CSVSLVAGLEQFF
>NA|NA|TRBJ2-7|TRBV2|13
TGTGCCAGCAGTGATGATGCAGGGATCGAGCAGTACTTC
CASSDDAGIEQYF
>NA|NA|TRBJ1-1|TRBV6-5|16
TGTGCCAGCAGTTACCCCGGGCAGGAGGGGAACACTGAAGCTTTCTTT
CASSYPGQEGNTEAFF
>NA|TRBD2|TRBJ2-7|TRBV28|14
TGTGCCAGCAGTTTCGGGACTAGCGGGAGTAGGGAGTACTTC
CASSFGTSGSREYF
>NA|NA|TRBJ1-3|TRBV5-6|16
TGTGCCAGCAGCTCTACGACAGGACCCTCTGGAAACACCATATATTTT
CASSSTTGPSGNTIYF
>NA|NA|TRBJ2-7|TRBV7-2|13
TGTGCCAGCAGACCCTCCCAGGGCCACGAGCAGTACTTC
CASRPSQGHEQYF
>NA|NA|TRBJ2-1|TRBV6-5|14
TGTGCCAGCACCCCCGTGGGTAGCGGAGATGAGCAGTTCTTC
CASTPVGSGDEQFF
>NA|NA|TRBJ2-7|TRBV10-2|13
TGCGCCAGCAGTGAGGGTTGGGATTACGAGCAGTACTTC
CASSEGWDYEQYF
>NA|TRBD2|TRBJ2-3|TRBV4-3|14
TGCGCCAGCAGCCTGCGGGAGGGGCCAGATACGCAGTATTTT
CASSLREGPDTQYF
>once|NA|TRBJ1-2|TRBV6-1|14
TGTGCCAGCAGTGATAGGTCGGGATACTATGGCTACACCTTC
CASSDRSGYYGYTF
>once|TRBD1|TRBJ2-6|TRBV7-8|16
TGTGCCAGCAGCCCGGACAGGGGGGACGAGGCCAACGTCCTGACTTTC
CASSPDRGDEANVLTF
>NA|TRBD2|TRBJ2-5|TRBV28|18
TGTGCCAGCAGTTTATTTTCGGGGCTAGCGGGAGGTGGGGAGACCCAGTACTTC
CASSLFSGLAGGGETQYF
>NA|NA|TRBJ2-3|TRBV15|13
TGTGCCACCACTGACCTACTCACAGATACGCAGTATTTT
CATTDLLTDTQYF
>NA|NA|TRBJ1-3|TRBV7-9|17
TGTGCCAGCAGCTCCCTCGGACATCTCGTCTCTGGAAACACCATATATTTT
CASSSLGHLVSGNTIYF
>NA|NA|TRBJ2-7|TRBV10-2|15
TGCGCCAGCAGTGAAGGGGCGGGACACTCCTACGAGCAGTACTTC
CASSEGAGHSYEQYF
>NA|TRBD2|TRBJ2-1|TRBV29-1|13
TGCAGCGTTGGGACTAGCGGGAGGTATGAGCAGTTCTTC
CSVGTSGRYEQFF
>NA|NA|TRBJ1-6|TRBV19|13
TGTGCCAGTAGCGCCGTAGGGGAGGGACCCCTCCACTTT
CASSAVGEGPLHF
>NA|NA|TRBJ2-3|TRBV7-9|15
TGTGCCAGCAGCCCCCGACAGTCTAGCACAGATACGCAGTATTTT
CASSPRQSSTDTQYF
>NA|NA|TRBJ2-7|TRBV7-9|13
TGTGCCAGCAGCTCTCGGACAACATTAGAGCAGTACTTC
CASSSRTTLEQYF
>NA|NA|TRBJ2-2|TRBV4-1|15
TGCGCCAGCAGCCCGCGCCTGAAGGGCACCGGGGAGCTGTTTTTT
CASSPRLKGTGELFF
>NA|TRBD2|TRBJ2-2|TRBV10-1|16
TGCGCCAGCAGGACGACTAGCGGGGATCAGGGCGGGGAGCTGTTTTTT
CASRTTSGDQGGELFF
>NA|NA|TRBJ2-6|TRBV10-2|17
TGCGCCAGCAGTGAGTTAACAGGGTTCTCTGGGGCCAACGTCCTGACTTTC
CASSELTGFSGANVLTF
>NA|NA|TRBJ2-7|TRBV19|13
TGTGCCAGTAGTCCCCGGACAGCTTACGAGCAGTACTTC
CASSPRTAYEQYF
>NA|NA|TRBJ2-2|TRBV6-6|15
TGTGCCAGCTCCCCTTTACAGGGTTCCACCGGGGAGCTGTTTTTT
CASSPLQGSTGELFF
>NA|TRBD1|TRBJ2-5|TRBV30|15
TGTGCCTGGAGTCCCACGGGACAGGGGCTAGAGACCCAGTACTTC
CAWSPTGQGLETQYF
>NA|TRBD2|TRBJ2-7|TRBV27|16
TGTGCCAGCAGTTTTCAAAGGACTAGCGAAACCTACGAGCAGTACTTC
CASSFQRTSETYEQYF
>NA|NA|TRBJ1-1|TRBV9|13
TGTGCCAGCAGCGCGCAGGGGAACACTGAAGCTTTCTTT
CASSAQGNTEAFF
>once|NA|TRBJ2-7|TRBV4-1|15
TGCGCCAGCAGCCATAGAGCGGAAGGCCTCTACGAGCAGTACTTC
CASSHRAEGLYEQYF
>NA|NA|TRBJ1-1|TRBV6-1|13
TGTGCCAGCAGTGTACTGGGGAACACTGAAGCTTTCTTT
CASSVLGNTEAFF
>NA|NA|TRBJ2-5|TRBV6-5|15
TGTGCCAGTAGCGCAGGGTTCGGGGTTGAGGAGACCCAGTACTTC
CASSAGFGVEETQYF
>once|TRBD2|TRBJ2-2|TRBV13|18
TGTGCCAGCAGCTTAGTTCGAGCGGGGGAATCGAACACCGGGGAGCTGTTTTTT
CASSLVRAGESNTGELFF
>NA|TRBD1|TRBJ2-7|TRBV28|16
TGTGCCAGCAGTTCGGACCCCGGGACAGACCCCTACGAGCAGTACTTC
CASSSDPGTDPYEQYF
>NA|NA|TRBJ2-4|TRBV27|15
TGTGCCAGCAGTGCTTTTTGGGGAGCCAAAAACATTCAGTACTTC
CASSAFWGAKNIQYF
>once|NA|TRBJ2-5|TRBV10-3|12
TGTGCCATCAGTGACCATCAAGAGACCCAGTACTTC
CAISDHQETQYF
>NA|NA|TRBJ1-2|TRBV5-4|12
TGTGCCAGCAGCCGTCCGGGCCTTGGCTACACCTTC
CASSRPGLGYTF
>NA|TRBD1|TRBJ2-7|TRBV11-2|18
TGTGCCAGCAGCCCGATCGGATCGGACAGGGATGACTCCTACGAGCAGTACTTC
CASSPIGSDRDDSYEQYF
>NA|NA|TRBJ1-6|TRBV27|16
TGTGCCAGCAGTTTTTCGGCCTCCGGCTATAATTCACCCCTCCACTTT
CASSFSASGYNSPLHF
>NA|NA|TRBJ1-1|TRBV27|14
TGTGCCAGCAGTTTGACAGCACGTGGCACTGAAGCTTTCTTT
CASSLTARGTEAFF
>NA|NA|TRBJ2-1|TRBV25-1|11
TGTGCCAGCAGTTTGGGGGGCCGCACGTTCTTC
CASSLGGRTFF
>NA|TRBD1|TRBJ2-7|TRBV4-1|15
TGCGCCAGCAGCCAACTGGACAGGGGTTCATACGAGCAGTACTTC
CASSQLDRGSYEQYF
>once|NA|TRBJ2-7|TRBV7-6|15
TGTGCCAGCAGCTCGGGACGGACTCCGAATTACGAGCAGTACTTC
CASSSGRTPNYEQYF
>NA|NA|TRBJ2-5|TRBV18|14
TGTGCCAGCTCACCACCGGCGGGGATAGAGACCCAGTACTTC
CASSPPAGIETQYF
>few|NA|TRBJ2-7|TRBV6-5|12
TGTGCCAGCAGTCCCGGGACCCACGAGCAGTACTTC
CASSPGTHEQYF
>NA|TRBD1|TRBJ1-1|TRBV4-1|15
TGCGCCAGCAGCCACCGGGACAGCTTGAACACTGAAGCTTTCTTT
CASSHRDSLNTEAFF
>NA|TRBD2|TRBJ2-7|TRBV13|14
TGTGCCAGCACTTCGGGGGGGAGCTCCTACGAGCAGTACTTC
CASTSGGSSYEQYF
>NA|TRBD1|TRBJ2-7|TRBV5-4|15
TGTGCCAGCAGCCTAGGACAGGGACTTTCCTACGAGCAGTACTTC
CASSLGQGLSYEQYF
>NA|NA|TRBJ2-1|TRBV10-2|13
TGCGCCAGCAGTGAAGATCTCTACAATGAGCAGTTCTTC
CASSEDLYNEQFF
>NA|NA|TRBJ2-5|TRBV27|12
TGTGCCAGCAGAGGTCCGGGAGAGACCCAGTACTTC
CASRGPGETQYF
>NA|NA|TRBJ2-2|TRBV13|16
TGTGCCAGCAGCTTAGCGGGCAGGGAGAGGGCCGGGGAGCTGTTTTTT
CASSLAGRERAGELFF
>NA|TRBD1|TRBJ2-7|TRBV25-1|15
TGTGCCAGCAGCACAGGGAAACAGGGGGCTTACGAGCAGTACTTC
CASSTGKQGAYEQYF
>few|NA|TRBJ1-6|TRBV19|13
TGTGCCAGTAGTATCCAGGGCTATTCACCCCTCCACTTT
CASSIQGYSPLHF
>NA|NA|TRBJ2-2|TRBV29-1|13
TGCAGCGTTAGGGACATCGACACCGGGGAGCTGTTTTTT
CSVRDIDTGELFF
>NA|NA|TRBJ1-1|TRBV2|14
TGTGCCAGCAGTGAAGGGAGGGCATACACTGAAGCTTTCTTT
CASSEGRAYTEAFF
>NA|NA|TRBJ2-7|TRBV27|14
TGTGCCAGCAGTTTATGGGGGCAGGAAGATGAGCAGTACTTC
CASSLWGQEDEQYF
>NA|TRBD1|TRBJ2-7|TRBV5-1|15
TGCGCCAGCAGCTTGGGGGACAGGGCCCGCTGGGAGCAGTACTTC
CASSLGDRARWEQYF